The 7 T cell receptor beta chains in this list originate from one sample, sequenced in a study of T cells in Graves' hyperthyroidism and ophthalmopathy (dated by TCRdb to between 2019 and 2020). The library was built by means of multiplex PCR. The sample was run on an Illumina HiSeq 2000. TCR beta CDR3 regions were amplified from RNA transcripts. The first round of RT-PCR for the TCR CDR3 was performed with the HTBI primer set and the Qiagen OneStep RT-PCR kit. TCRdb reworked the public reads: Q25 trimming with fastp, MiXCR clone assembly, productive beta chains retained. Every CDR3 protein is listed once, alongside the most common genes and DNA of its rows. The sample profile shows a few hundred thousand distinct CDR3 sequences; around a sixth of them were found once. The top ten hold approximately 7% of the sample. The source material was blood. These receptors were obtained from a woman under 40 with Graves' hyperthyroidism.

This clonotype was counted ten times or more. The genes are TRBV27 and TRBJ2-3; D is perhaps TRBD2 (6 bases). Between the trimmed V and J ends, which lost 2 bases and 1 base, there was a span of 16 bases. Looked up from germline, CDR1 is MNHEY and CDR2 is SMNVEV (reference sequence). This CDR3 is built from 17 residues. The CDR3 coding sequence is TGTGCCAGCAGTTTAGCTGCACACTGGGAGGGCACAGATACGCAGTATTTT. It codes for CASSLAAHWEGTDTQYF.

This clonotype was recorded many times. This sequence joins TRBV11-3 and TRBJ2-2; no firm D call. The length of the CDR3 is 13 residues. CDR1 and CDR2 from the germline V gene are SGHNT and YENEEA. V was clipped by 1 base and J by 7 bases, with 7 bases between them. In DNA, the CDR3 is TGTGCCAGCAGCTTAGTTTTCGGCGGGGAGCTGTTTTTT. Protein sequence: CASSLVFGGELFF.

The DNA for the CDR3 is TGTGCCACCAGCGCCCGTTTAGCGGGAGACGGGACCGGGGAGCTGTTTTTT. This translates into CATSARLAGDGTGELFF. The rearrangement uses TRBV15 and TRBJ2-2; 9 bases map to TRBD2. V lost 5 bases, J lost 5 bases, and 12 bases stayed unmatched. Germline loops: CDR1 LNHNV, CDR2 YYDKDF (reference sequence). The CDR3 covers 17 residues.

The rearrangement joins TRBV20-1 to TRBJ1-3, with D unresolved. CDR1 and CDR2 (germline): DFQATT, SNEGSKA (reference sequence). V was shortened by 3 bases and J by 0 bases, with 9 bases between the two germline ends. The CDR3 is 14 residues long. The CDR3 DNA reads as TGCAGTGCTAGGTCGGGAGTCTCTGGAAACACCATATATTTT. It translates to CSARSGVSGNTIYF.

This clonotype showed up many times. The chain has TRBV20-1 and TRBJ1-4; D call uncertain. V was trimmed by 1 base and J by 2 bases, leaving 17 bases between them. This CDR3 region has 17 residues. Germline CDR1 and CDR2: DFQATT and SNEGSKA (reference sequence). CDR3 in DNA: TGCAGTGCTAGAGCAGGTGGAACCAGCCCTACTAATGAAAAACTGTTTTTT. Its translation: CSARAGGTSPTNEKLFF.

The chain combines TRBV9 with TRBJ1-6; weak D call: TRBD1 (6 bases). Germline V gene sequence: CDR1 SGDLS, CDR2 YYNGEE. This CDR3 is built from 15 residues. V was clipped by 3 bases and J by 3 bases, with 10 bases between them. CDR3 residues: CASSAQDSYNSPLHF. CDR3 bases: TGTGCCAGCAGCGCCCAGGACAGCTATAATTCACCCCTCCACTTT.

This clonotype was found many times. V is TRBV3-1 and J is TRBJ2-1, with 12 bases identical to TRBD2. Germline CDR1 is LGHDT and CDR2 is YNNKEL (reference sequence). V shed 3 bases, J shed 6 bases, and the junction held 3 bases outside the gene matches. The CDR3 loop spans 15 amino acids. This CDR3 reads CASSQTSGSGNEQFF. The CDR3 bases are TGTGCCAGCAGCCAGACTAGCGGGAGTGGCAATGAGCAGTTCTTC.